One and the same sample provided the 30 T cell receptor beta chains below, sequenced in a study of shared clonotypes between healthy human individuals. Some clones are missing from TCRdb's copy, which holds only in-frame ones; the method was immunoSEQ multiplex PCR. The profile shows 950,000 to 1,200,000 clones, roughly 80% of them singletons. Sequencing was performed on memory CD4+ T cells from PBMCs. Stated subset: CD45RA-negative fraction. Source of these receptors: a man aged 18-30 years in good health. Some clones in this sample may be carry-over from other donors' samples.

V usage is TRBV6-6 and J usage is TRBJ2-1; 8 nucleotides line up with TRBD2. V lost 2 bases to trimming and J lost 7 bases; unmatched junction nucleotides: 7. Germline loops: CDR1 MNHNY, CDR2 SVGAGI (reference sequence). This CDR3 region has 15 residues. CDR3 bases: TGTGCCAGCAGTTACCCTCGACTAGCGCAGAATGAGCAGTTCTTC. Translating gives CASSYPRLAQNEQFF.

The V gene is TRBV9, the J gene TRBJ2-1; 8 nucleotides match TRBD1. CDR3 length equals 16 residues. Germline V gene sequence: CDR1 SGDLS, CDR2 YYNGEE. With V trimmed by 3 bases and J by 3 bases, 8 bases remained unmatched. CDR3 region: CASSAMGQALYNEQFF. CDR3 DNA sequence: TGTGCCAGCAGCGCCATGGGACAGGCCCTCTACAATGAGCAGTTCTTC.

V and J are TRBV5-6 and TRBJ2-1, with TRBD1 identical over 8 bases. This CDR3 contains 16 residues. The germline V gene has CDR1 SGHDT and CDR2 YYEEEE. The ends lost 1 base at V and 2 bases at J; junction bases unmatched: 5. Written as DNA, the CDR3 is TGTGCCAGCAGCTTGTCGCTGGGACAGGCCTACAATGAGCAGTTCTTC. Translating gives CASSLSLGQAYNEQFF.

J is TRBJ1-1 and V is TRBV7-3; D might be TRBD1 (5 bases). The CDR3 runs to 13 residues. V dropped 5 bases and J dropped 9 bases, with 16 bases sitting between them. Germline CDR1 is SGHTA and CDR2 is FQGTGA. The DNA for the CDR3 is TGTGCCAGCAGCGCGACTGTCAGGGCCCAAGCTTTCTTT. This sequence encodes CASSATVRAQAFF.

This clone was observed a single time. V and J are TRBV19 and TRBJ1-2; D ambiguous. CDR1 and CDR2 (germline): LNHDA, SQIVND (reference sequence). Between the trimmed V and J ends, which lost 4 bases and 8 bases, there was a span of 11 bases. CDR3 length: 12 residues. The CDR3 nucleotides read TGTGCCAGTAGTACCCCACGCGGGGGCTACACCTTC. As protein: CASSTPRGGYTF. Complete variable domain (other parts from reference TRBV19 and TRBJ1-2): DGGITQSPKYLFRKEGQNVTLSCEQNLNHDAMYWYRQDPGQGLRLIYYSQIVNDFQKGDIAEGYSVSREKKESFPLTVTSAQKNPTAFYLCASSTPRGGYTFGSGTRLTVV.

This clone showed up many times. The chain carries TRBV27 and TRBJ2-4, with D tentatively TRBD2 (6 bases). Trimming shortened V by 10 bases and J by 0 bases, and 16 bases separated the two germline ends. The CDR3 contains 15 residues. Germline V gives CDR1 MNHEY, CDR2 SMNVEV (reference sequence). The CDR3 DNA reads TGTGCCACCTCTGATAGCGGACTAGCCAAAAACATTCAGTACTTC. It translates to CATSDSGLAKNIQYF.

A remark on this clone: This likely reflects a read error, since a far larger clone is one base away. The chain links TRBV4-1 to TRBJ2-7; no firm D call. V was pared by 1 base and J by 1 base, with 8 bases between. The CDR3 contains 14 residues. CDR1 and CDR2 (germline): MGHRA, YSYEKL. The CDR3 region is CASSQGTRSYEQYF. In DNA, the CDR3 is TGCGCCAGCAGCCAAGGGACCAGGTCCTACGAGCAGTACTTC.

This clone was seen only a few times. The gene calls are TRBV7-3 and TRBJ2-7, with D hard to call. Per the germline V gene, CDR1 is SGHTA and CDR2 is FQGTGA. V was trimmed by 0 bases and J by 2 bases, leaving 11 bases between them. The CDR3 loop spans 15 amino acids. The CDR3 region has the DNA TGTGCCAGCAGCTTAACGGCCCTTGGCGCCTACGAGCAGTACTTC. It yields the protein CASSLTALGAYEQYF. Based on the CDR3 plus reference TRBV7-3 and TRBJ2-7, the full variable domain is GAGVSQTPSNKVTEKGKYVELRCDPISGHTALYWYRQSLGQGPEFLIYFQGTGAADDSGLPNDRFFAVRPEGSVSTLKIQRTERGDSAVYLCASSLTALGAYEQYFGPGTRLTVT.

This clone has a handful of counts. This chain joins TRBV9 and TRBJ2-7, with a possible D match to TRBD1 (5 bases). Germline V CDR1 and CDR2: SGDLS, YYNGEE. V lost 4 bases to trimming and J lost 3 bases, with 14 bases between them. The length of the CDR3 is 14 residues. CDR3 residues: CASSPGWWDYEQYF. The CDR3 DNA is TGTGCCAGCAGCCCAGGGTGGTGGGACTACGAGCAGTACTTC.

This rearrangement joins TRBV19 to TRBJ1-1; no clear D. This CDR3 has 13 amino acids. Germline V gene data show CDR1 as LNHDA and CDR2 as SQIVND (reference sequence). Deletions cut 2 bases from V and 0 bases from J, with 4 bases between. In nucleotides, the CDR3 is TGTGCCAGTAGTATAACAATGAACACTGAAGCTTTCTTT. This codes for CASSITMNTEAFF. Full variable domain (rest looked up from reference TRBV19 and TRBJ1-1): DGGITQSPKYLFRKEGQNVTLSCEQNLNHDAMYWYRQDPGQGLRLIYYSQIVNDFQKGDIAEGYSVSREKKESFPLTVTSAQKNPTAFYLCASSITMNTEAFFGQGTRLTVV.

The V call is TRBV5-4, the J call TRBJ2-1; D call uncertain. Trimming left V 4 bases short and J 0 bases short, with 11 bases between. CDR1 and CDR2 (germline): SGHNT, YYREEE (reference sequence). The CDR3 covers 15 residues. CDR3 nucleotides: TGTGCCAGCAGCGGTATTTACAGCTCCTACAATGAGCAGTTCTTC. It encodes CASSGIYSSYNEQFF.

CDR3 DNA: TGTGCCAGCAGTGGACTAGCCTACGAGCAGTACTTC. This translates into CASSGLAYEQYF. This rearrangement joins TRBV2 to TRBJ2-7; possible D gene TRBD2, 6 bases. Germline V gene sequence: CDR1 SNHLY, CDR2 FYNNEI. Trimming took off 4 bases at V and 2 bases at J, with 6 bases between the two ends. This CDR3 has 12 amino acids.

The chain uses TRBV7-2 and TRBJ2-3; D gene ambiguous. Looked up from germline, CDR1 is SGHTA and CDR2 is FQGNSA. Trimming removed 5 bases at V and 3 bases at J, with 3 bases between. This CDR3 contains 11 residues. The CDR3 DNA reads as TGTGCCAGCAGCACAACAGATACGCAGTATTTT. Its protein is CASSTTDTQYF.

The chain is built from TRBV11-2 and TRBJ1-4; D remains unclear. The CDR3 runs 15 residues. From germline, CDR1 is SGHAT and CDR2 FQNNGV. Trimming removed 5 bases at V and 5 bases at J, with 15 bases between. CDR3 sequence reads: CASSGTETRNEKLFF. Written as DNA, the CDR3 is TGTGCCAGCAGCGGTACAGAAACCAGAAATGAAAAACTGTTTTTT.

The V call is TRBV30, the J call TRBJ2-7; TRBD2 might be the D (5 bases). CDR1 is GTSNPN, CDR2 SVGIG, per germline (reference sequence). CDR3 length: 13 residues. Trimming took 5 bases from V and 4 from J, leaving 15 bases between them. This CDR3 reads CAWSQTGKYEQYF. CDR3 DNA: TGTGCCTGGTCTCAAACGGGGAAGTACGAGCAGTACTTC. The complete variable domain, with remaining parts taken from reference TRBV30 and TRBJ2-7, reads SQTIHQWPATLVQPVGSPLSLECTVEGTSNPNLYWYRQAAGRGLQLLFYSVGIGQISSEVPQNLSASRPQDRQFILSSKKLLLSDSGFYLCAWSQTGKYEQYFGPGTRLTVT.

The genes are TRBV4-2 and TRBJ1-6; TRBD1 is a possible D gene (6 bases). The length of the CDR3 is 18 residues. Germline values: CDR1 LGHNA, CDR2 YNFKEQ. Trimming cost V 0 bases and J 6 bases, with 18 bases left between them. The CDR3 DNA reads as TGTGCCAGCAGCCAAGAAGGGGGGTCCGCATCACGTAATTCACCCCTCCACTTT. Its translation is CASSQEGGSASRNSPLHF.

CDR3 sequence reads: CASSFGREMGNEQFF. The DNA for the CDR3 is TGTGCCAGCAGCTTTGGGCGGGAGATGGGCAATGAGCAGTTCTTC. The genes are TRBV5-4 and TRBJ2-1; 7 nucleotides line up with TRBD2. CDR1 is SGHNT and CDR2 is YYREEE in the germline V gene (reference sequence). The CDR3 is made up of 15 amino acids. V lost 2 bases to trimming and J lost 6 bases; unmatched junction nucleotides: 8.

This clone was detected a few times. The rearrangement joins TRBV2 to TRBJ1-1, with a tentative D call TRBD1 (5 bases). Germline V gene lookup returns CDR1 SNHLY and CDR2 FYNNEI. The CDR3 has 14 residues. Trimming took off 5 bases at V and 1 base at J, with 11 bases between the two ends. The CDR3 is CASSFTGRNTEAFF. The CDR3, as DNA: TGTGCCAGCAGTTTTACAGGACGGAACACTGAAGCTTTCTTT.

This chain connects TRBV27 to TRBJ1-2; D not resolved. Germline V gene sequence: CDR1 MNHEY, CDR2 SMNVEV (reference sequence). V was shortened by 8 bases and J by 1 base, with 5 bases between the two germline ends. The CDR3 has 11 amino acids. The DNA for the CDR3 is TGTGCCAGCTTCTTTAACTATGGCTACACCTTC. Amino acid sequence: CASFFNYGYTF.

The chain recombines TRBV19 with TRBJ1-2, with a tentative D call TRBD1 (5 bases). Germline V lookup: CDR1 LNHDA, CDR2 SQIVND (reference sequence). V lost 2 bases to trimming and J lost 4 bases, with 20 bases between them. The CDR3 has 17 amino acids. As DNA, the CDR3 is TGTGCCAGTAGTATACCCCGGGGCCCACCAAGCTCCTATGGCTACACCTTC. It is translated as CASSIPRGPPSSYGYTF.

The CDR3 DNA follows: TGTGCCAGCAGCAAACTGCAGGGGGCGCGCAATGGCTACACCTTC. Translated: CASSKLQGARNGYTF. This chain uses TRBV21-1 with TRBJ1-2; TRBD1 reflects the table's D call only, with no check against the DNA. TRBV21-1 is tagged as a pseudogene. CDR3 length: 15 residues.

The V and J genes are TRBV29-1 and TRBJ2-1; 10 bases map to TRBD2. CDR3 length equals 15 residues. Germline CDR1 and CDR2: SQVTM and ANQGSEA. The junction had 13 bases not matched to a gene; V was cut back by 7 bases and J by 7 bases. CDR3 residues: CSGQGASGSGNEQFF. DNA for the CDR3: TGCAGCGGCCAAGGGGCTAGCGGGAGCGGGAATGAGCAGTTCTTC.

The chain links TRBV2 to TRBJ2-1; D is unclear. V was trimmed by 4 bases and J by 1 base, leaving 8 bases between them. The CDR3 runs 14 residues. CDR1 is SNHLY and CDR2 is FYNNEI in the germline V gene. The CDR3 bases are TGTGCCAGCAGTGCGACCCTTTCCTACAATGAGCAGTTCTTC. Translating it yields CASSATLSYNEQFF.

About this clone: The junction shows a germline mismatch at one end, possibly a read error. This same CDR3 is encoded by further DNA sequences in the sample. V is TRBV4-3 and J is TRBJ1-1; tentative D call: TRBD1 (6 bases). Germline V gene sequence: CDR1 LGHNA, CDR2 YSLEER. The CDR3 contains 15 residues. CDR3 region: CASSQDRGANTEAFF. As DNA, the CDR3 is TGCGCCAGCAGCCAAGACCGGGGGGCGAACACTGAGGCTTTCTTT.

This rearrangement joins TRBV27 to TRBJ1-1; D perhaps matches TRBD1 (6 bases). Germline loops: CDR1 MNHEY, CDR2 SMNVEV (reference sequence). This CDR3 contains 13 residues. Trimming left V 2 bases short and J 11 bases short, with 15 bases between. The CDR3 bases are TGTGCCAGCAGTTTAGCCCCCGGGACACCGGCTTTCTTT. Translating gives CASSLAPGTPAFF.

The chain employs TRBV4-1 and TRBJ2-3; no reliable D call. CDR1 is MGHRA, CDR2 YSYEKL, per germline. This CDR3 is built from 15 residues. Trimming took off 0 bases at V and 2 bases at J, with 9 bases between the two ends. CDR3: CASSQERLFTDTQYF. As DNA, the CDR3 is TGCGCCAGCAGCCAAGAGCGGCTATTCACAGATACGCAGTATTTT.

The V gene is TRBV4-3, the J gene TRBJ2-5; D may be TRBD1 (5 bases). Between the trimmed V and J ends, which lost 2 bases and 0 bases, there was a span of 16 bases. This CDR3 region has 17 residues. Germline CDR1 LGHNA, CDR2 YSLEER. The CDR3 sequence is CASSQIPQGGNQETQYF. The CDR3 nucleotides are TGCGCCAGCAGCCAAATACCTCAGGGTGGGAACCAAGAGACCCAGTACTTC.

CDR3 in DNA: TGTGCCTGGAGACGGTCGAACAATCAGCCCCAGCATTTT. Amino acid sequence: CAWRRSNNQPQHF. This chain joins TRBV30 and TRBJ1-5, with D unclear. Germline V CDR1 and CDR2: GTSNPN, SVGIG (reference sequence). Trimming cost V 3 bases and J 3 bases, with 9 bases left between them. The CDR3 is 13 residues long.

J is TRBJ2-6 and V is TRBV5-1, with no clear D. Germline loops: CDR1 SGHRS, CDR2 YFSETQ. Trimming stripped 7 bases from V and 2 bases from J, with 10 bases between. The CDR3 contains 14 residues. The CDR3 bases are TGCGCCAGCCAGCTGGGCACTGGGGCCAACGTCCTGACTTTC. Translation: CASQLGTGANVLTF.

On this clone: A far larger clone differs by one base, so this is likely a read error. This sample also contains other DNA sequences that code for the same CDR3. The chain is built from TRBV6-6 and TRBJ2-7; the D is unclear. Between the trimmed V and J ends, which lost 6 bases and 3 bases, there was a span of 6 bases. This CDR3 is built from 11 residues. Germline V gives CDR1 MNHNY, CDR2 SVGAGI (reference sequence). CDR3 sequence (DNA): TGTGCCAGCAGCCGGAACTACGAGCAGTACTTC. It codes for CASSRNYEQYF.